These 2 T cell receptor beta chains came from one sample sequenced in a study of brain T cells in children with intractable seizures. Data came from immunoSEQ multiplex PCR; TCRdb stores just in-frame clones and leaves some out. The sample has approximately 110,000 clones, 94% seen once. This material consisted of peripheral blood, taken at surgery. Receptor source: a boy under three years old with hemimegalencephaly and intractable seizures.

The V gene is TRBV10-2, the J gene TRBJ1-6, with TRBD1 matching 7 bases. CDR1 is WSHSY and CDR2 is SAAADI in the germline V gene. V lost 3 bases, J lost 5 bases, and 1 base stayed unmatched. The CDR3 spans 14 residues. The CDR3 nucleotides read TGCGCCAGCAGTGATACAGGGGATAATTCACCCCTCCACTTT. Translating gives CASSDTGDNSPLHF.

CDR3 sequence reads: CASSLGAGGYQETQYF. The CDR3 coding sequence is TGTGCCAGCAGCTTGGGGGCAGGGGGGTACCAAGAGACCCAGTACTTC. The genes are TRBV7-8 and TRBJ2-5; D is possibly TRBD1 (7 bases). The CDR3 is made up of 16 amino acids. Trimming removed 3 bases at V and 0 bases at J, with 14 bases between. The germline V gene has CDR1 SGHVS and CDR2 FQNEAQ. Based on the CDR3 plus reference TRBV7-8 and TRBJ2-5, the full variable domain is GAGVSQSPRYKVAKRGQDVALRCDPISGHVSLFWYQQALGQGPEFLTYFQNEAQLDKSGLPSDRFFAERPEGSVSTLKIQRTQQEDSAVYLCASSLGAGGYQETQYFGPGTRLLVL.